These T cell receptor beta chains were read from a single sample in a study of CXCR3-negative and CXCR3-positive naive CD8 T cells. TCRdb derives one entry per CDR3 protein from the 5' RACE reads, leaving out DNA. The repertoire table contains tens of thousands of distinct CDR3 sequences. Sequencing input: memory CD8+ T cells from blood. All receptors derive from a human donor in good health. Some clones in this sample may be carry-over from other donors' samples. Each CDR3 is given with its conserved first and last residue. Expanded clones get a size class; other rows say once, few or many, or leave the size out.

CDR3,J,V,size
CASSLERLDSSYNEQFF,TRBJ2-1,TRBV11-2,.
CASSVTSGGAYEQYF,TRBJ2-7,TRBV9,.
CASSDDSTDTQYF,TRBJ2-3,TRBV6-4,.
CASSLPTPGANSPLHF,TRBJ1-6,TRBV5-1,.
CASSLASTGPYNEQFF,TRBJ2-1,TRBV5-1,.
CASSYSPGRGSGSPLHF,TRBJ1-6,TRBV6-5,.
CASSDSTGELFF,TRBJ2-2,TRBV6-4,.
CSAREVVQGYSNQPQHF,TRBJ1-5,TRBV20-1,.
CASSLNRGGQETQYF,TRBJ2-5,TRBV4-3,.
CATSDLSQGQETQYF,TRBJ2-5,TRBV24-1,.
CASSSDRLGEQFF,TRBJ2-1,TRBV7-9,.
CASSLQDSSTGANVLTF,TRBJ2-6,TRBV7-2,.
CASSSIKSEQYF,TRBJ2-7,TRBV7-9,.
CTSRDSKNEKLFF,TRBJ1-4,TRBV1,.
CASSVIAGATGELFF,TRBJ2-2,TRBV9,.
CSAINRDRDPYEQYF,TRBJ2-7,TRBV20-1,.
CASSLNWEEQYF,TRBJ2-7,TRBV5-1,.
CSALFGEVTEAFF,TRBJ1-1,TRBV20-1,.
CASSHGTSSTDTQYF,TRBJ2-3,TRBV5-5,.
CASSPGGQSYGYTF,TRBJ1-2,TRBV27,.
CASSLLGPPTEAFF,TRBJ1-1,TRBV11-2,.
CSVEDHGGLNTEAFF,TRBJ1-1,TRBV29-1,.
CASSYDRALGNTGELFF,TRBJ2-2,TRBV6-2/TRBV6-3,.
CASSLLLARSVDGYTF,TRBJ1-2,TRBV7-9,.
CASSENAGVGGELFF,TRBJ2-2,TRBV6-4,.
CASSFYRVNTEAFF,TRBJ1-1,TRBV5-5,.
CASSPGQGPHQPQHF,TRBJ1-5,TRBV5-1,.
CASGGGYEQYF,TRBJ2-7,TRBV11-2,medium-sized
CASSCQDPGERGDDEQYF,TRBJ2-7,TRBV7-2,.
CASSYRDYEQYF,TRBJ2-7,TRBV6-2/TRBV6-3,.
CASSLDGTGFLPGYTF,TRBJ1-2,TRBV11-2,.
CASSYSGRYTEAFF,TRBJ1-1,TRBV6-2/TRBV6-3,.
CASSGRTDYMNDHTF,TRBJ1-2,TRBV9,.
CASSFGLTSLNEQYF,TRBJ2-7,TRBV5-1,.
CASSLGQGVNTEAFF,TRBJ1-1,TRBV7-9,.
CASSVGPGGEADTQYF,TRBJ2-3,TRBV28,.
CASSQDGHEQFF,TRBJ2-1,TRBV4-2,.
CSVEGTGLRGEQYF,TRBJ2-7,TRBV29-1,.
CASSSTGFFQPQHF,TRBJ1-5,TRBV12-3/TRBV12-4,.
CASSLARGASTDTQYF,TRBJ2-3,TRBV5-5,.
CASSLAGLAEGEQFF,TRBJ2-1,TRBV7-9,.
CASSQDRGRGLNEQFF,TRBJ2-1,TRBV4-3,.
CASSQEGQGGYGYTF,TRBJ1-2,TRBV4-1,.
CASSSPESTAEETQYF,TRBJ2-5,TRBV7-6,.
CASSYLPGYEQYF,TRBJ2-7,TRBV6-2/TRBV6-3,.
CSVVSATGTDTQYF,TRBJ2-3,TRBV29-1,.
CASSDFTGNTEAFF,TRBJ1-1,TRBV25-1,.
CASSLTGTGGQPQHF,TRBJ1-5,TRBV7-3,.